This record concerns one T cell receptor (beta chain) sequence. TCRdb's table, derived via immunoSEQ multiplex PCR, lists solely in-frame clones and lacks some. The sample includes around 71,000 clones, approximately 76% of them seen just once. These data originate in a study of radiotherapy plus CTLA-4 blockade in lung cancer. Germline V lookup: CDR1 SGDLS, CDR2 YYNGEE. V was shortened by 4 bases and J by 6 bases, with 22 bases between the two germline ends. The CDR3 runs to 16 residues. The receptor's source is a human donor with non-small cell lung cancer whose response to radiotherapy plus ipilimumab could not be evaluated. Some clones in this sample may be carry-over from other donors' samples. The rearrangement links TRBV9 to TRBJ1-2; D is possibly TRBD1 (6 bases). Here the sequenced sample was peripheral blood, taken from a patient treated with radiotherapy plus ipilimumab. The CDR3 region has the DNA TGTGCCAGCAGCCCCGGATCGGGGGGGGCTGGGGATGGCTACACCTTC. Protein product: CASSPGSGGAGDGYTF.